This T cell receptor (beta chain) derives from a study of T cell responses to AZD1222 COVID-19 vaccine. Study results and limitations: Epitopes outside B.1.351 and B.1.1.7 mutated regions reportedly drew nearly half of spike TCRs. All repertoire sampling was performed exclusively after the peak T cell response.

V was clipped by 2 bases and J by 0 bases, with 13 bases between them. This CDR3 region has 16 residues. Germline assignment: CDR1 LGHNT and CDR2 FRNRAP. As for this clone: Antigen: not known.

The repertoire was sequenced with immunoSEQ multiplex PCR; TCRdb's copy has only in-frame clones and lacks some. The profile shows 92,000 or so clones, 89% of them singletons. The sample here was peripheral blood, taken 28 days after the second AZD1222 dose. V usage is TRBV12-5 and J usage is TRBJ1-2; D is unresolved. This receptor was obtained from an adult who received the AZD1222 COVID-19 vaccine. The CDR3 nucleotides read TGTGCTAGTGGTTTGTACCCGATAACCCCTAACTATGGCTACACCTTC. The encoded protein is CASGLYPITPNYGYTF.